This T cell receptor beta chain is from a study of graft-versus-host responses after intestinal transplantation. Clones were sequenced by immunoSEQ multiplex PCR, and TCRdb holds only the in-frame ones, with some missing. The sample contains 8,000 or so clones, around 90% of which appear only once. The CDR3 consists of 16 residues. Between the trimmed V and J ends, which lost 0 bases and 5 bases, there was a span of 14 bases. CDR1 and CDR2 from the germline V gene are SGHTS and YDEGEE. The J gene is TRBJ2-2, the V gene TRBV5-8, with D perhaps matching TRBD1 (5 bases). The TCR comes from a human patient who received an intestinal transplant, so some T cells may come from the graft donor. This sample comprised PBMCs, obtained about 30 days after intestinal transplant. Here the CDR3 DNA reads TGTGCCAGCAGCTTGGGGGGCGGAAGAACAACCGGGGAGCTGTTTTTT. Residues: CASSLGGGRTTGELFF.